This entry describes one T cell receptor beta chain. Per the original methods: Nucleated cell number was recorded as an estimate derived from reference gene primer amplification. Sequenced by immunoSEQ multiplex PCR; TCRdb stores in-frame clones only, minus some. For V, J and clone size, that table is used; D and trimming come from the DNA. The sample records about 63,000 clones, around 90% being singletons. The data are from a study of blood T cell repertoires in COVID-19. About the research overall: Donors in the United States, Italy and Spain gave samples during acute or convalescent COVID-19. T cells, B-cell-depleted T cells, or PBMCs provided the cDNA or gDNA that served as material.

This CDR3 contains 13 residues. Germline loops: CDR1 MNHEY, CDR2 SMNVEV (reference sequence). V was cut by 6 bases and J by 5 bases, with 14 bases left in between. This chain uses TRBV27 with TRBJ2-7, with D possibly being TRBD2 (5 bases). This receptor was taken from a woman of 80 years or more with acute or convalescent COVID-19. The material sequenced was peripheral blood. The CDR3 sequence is CASRGWGVNEQYF. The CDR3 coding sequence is TGTGCCAGCAGAGGATGGGGAGTCAACGAGCAGTACTTC.